This record looks at one T cell receptor beta chain sequence and its context. Its antigen remains undetermined. Base quality data are lacking; no much larger clone is found one base away. The germline V gene supplies CDR1 SGHTA and CDR2 FQGTGA. The V and J ends are trimmed by 5 bases and 1 base, leaving 26 bases between them. Counted from cysteine to phenylalanine, this CDR3 has 20 amino acids. Only the CDR3 portion is preserved as DNA: 60 bases, with reading frame beginning at the first base. The immunoSEQ Assay, a bias-controlled multiplex PCR, was used to amplify TCRbeta CDR3 regions from genomic DNA. On the study's bioinformatics: The number of nucleated cells in each sample was estimated from the amplification of reference gene primers within the assay. To quantify the absolute abundance of each unique TCRbeta CDR3 rearrangement, sequence reads were collapsed and filtered. For each sample, productive Simpson clonality was calculated as the square root of Simpson's diversity index over productive rearrangements. TCRdb mirrors the immuneACCESS table, restricted to in-frame sequences. Some clones are absent from its copies; in checked studies, under half trace to an unresolved V gene, and the reason for the others is unknown. Clonal size and the V and J genes are those of that table, whereas D and trimming came from the DNA. The sample table records some 220,000 clones; 85% to 90% of these occur just once. Jointly, the top ten make up 3.1% of the sample.

The data are from a study of blood T cell repertoires in COVID-19 (TCRdb year 2020). Regarding the research as a whole: ImmuneRACE Cohort 3 recovered participants were defined by two consecutive negative NP/OP PCR tests, healthcare professional clearance, or symptom resolution. The samples were drawn from the first 160 participants of the ongoing ImmuneRACE study and from 1,254 subjects provided by 6 global collaborators. Where available, HLA class I and class II types were obtained from metadata supplied by the sample provider rather than from assay-based typing. Deeply sampled blood TCRbeta repertoires from subjects exposed to, actively infected with, or recovered from COVID-19 were included in the dataset. The collaborator samples originated in the United States, Italy and Spain and spanned the acute and convalescent phases of COVID-19. The repertoires were released in a freely available public database meant as a resource for research on the immune response to SARS-CoV-2. Nearly every sample came with metadata listing a de-identified subject ID, COVID-19 status, age in years and sex. The prospective study material was composed of cDNA or gDNA derived from T cells, B-cell-depleted T cells, or PBMCs. What the research found in general, with its limitations: Clinical and demographic metadata were provided uncurated, with the amount varying by source and participant.

Participants in the prospective study were aged 18 to 89 years, lived in 20 to 25 United States geographic areas, and enrolled through a virtual design. In the prospective study, cohorts were assigned on the basis of participant-reported clinical history obtained from a screening survey and a study questionnaire. Each participant in the prospective study had whole blood, serum and a nasopharyngeal or oropharyngeal swab collected by mobile phlebotomists. Participants in the prospective study had the option to provide additional blood draws and questionnaires over a 2-month period. Before DNA extraction, prospective study blood samples were shipped either frozen or at room temperature.

Sequencing was performed on PBMCs or T cells enriched from blood (not recorded which). The chain links TRBV7-3 with TRBJ2-2; a weak D assignment points to TRBD1 (6 bases agree). This TCR was sampled from a woman aged 45-59 years in a cohort exposed to, infected with or recovered from COVID-19 (not recorded which). The DNA sequence is given as TGTGCCAGCAGCCAACGCAGGGGACCCACGGTGGGAAAGAACACCGGGGAGCTGTTTTTT. It is translated as CASSQRRGPTVGKNTGELFF.